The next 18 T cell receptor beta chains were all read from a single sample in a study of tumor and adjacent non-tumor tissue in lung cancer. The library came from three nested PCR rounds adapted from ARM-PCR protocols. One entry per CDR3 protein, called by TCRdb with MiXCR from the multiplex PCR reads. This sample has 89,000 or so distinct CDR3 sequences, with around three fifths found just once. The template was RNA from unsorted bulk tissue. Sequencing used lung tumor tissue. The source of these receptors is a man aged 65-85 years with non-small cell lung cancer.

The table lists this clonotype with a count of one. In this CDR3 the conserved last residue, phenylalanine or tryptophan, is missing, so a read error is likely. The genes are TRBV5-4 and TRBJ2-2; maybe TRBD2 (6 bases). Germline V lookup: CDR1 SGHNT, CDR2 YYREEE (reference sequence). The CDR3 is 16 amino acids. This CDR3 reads CASSRGLIGGTGDLFL. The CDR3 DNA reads TGTGCCAGCAGCCGCGGACTAATCGGAGGGACCGGGGACCTGTTTTTG.

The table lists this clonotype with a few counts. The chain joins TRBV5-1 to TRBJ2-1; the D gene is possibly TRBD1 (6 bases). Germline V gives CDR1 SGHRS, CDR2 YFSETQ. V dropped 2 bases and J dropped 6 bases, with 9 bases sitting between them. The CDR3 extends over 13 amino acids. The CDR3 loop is CASSFTGTNEQFF. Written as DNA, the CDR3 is TGCGCCAGCAGCTTTACAGGGACCAATGAGCAGTTCTTC.

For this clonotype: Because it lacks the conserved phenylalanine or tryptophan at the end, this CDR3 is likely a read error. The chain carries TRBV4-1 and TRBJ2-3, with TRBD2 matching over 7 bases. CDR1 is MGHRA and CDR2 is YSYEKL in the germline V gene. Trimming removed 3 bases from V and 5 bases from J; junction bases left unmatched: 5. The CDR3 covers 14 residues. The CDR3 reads CASSHGLAEDTQYS. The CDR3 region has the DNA TGCGCCAGCAGCCACGGCCTAGCGGAAGATACGCAGTATTCT.

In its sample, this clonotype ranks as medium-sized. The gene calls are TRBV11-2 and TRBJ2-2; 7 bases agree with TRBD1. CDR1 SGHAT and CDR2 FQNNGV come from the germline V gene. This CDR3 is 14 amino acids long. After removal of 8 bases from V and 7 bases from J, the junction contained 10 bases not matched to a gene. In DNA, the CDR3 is TGTGCCAGCTATACAGGGGTTAGATTCGGGGAGCTGTTTTTT. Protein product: CASYTGVRFGELFF.

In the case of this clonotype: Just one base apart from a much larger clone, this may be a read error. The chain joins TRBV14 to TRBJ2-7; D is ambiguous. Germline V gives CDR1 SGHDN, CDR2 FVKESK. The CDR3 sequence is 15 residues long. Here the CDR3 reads CTSSQGKGWGYEQYF. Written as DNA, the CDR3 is TGTACCAGCAGCCAAGGGAAAGGTTGGGGATACGAGCAGTACTTC.

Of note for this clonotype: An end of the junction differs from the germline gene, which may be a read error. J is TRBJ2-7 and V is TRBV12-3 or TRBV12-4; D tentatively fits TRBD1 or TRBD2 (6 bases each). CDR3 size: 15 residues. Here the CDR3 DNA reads TGTGCCAGCAGTTTACGAGGGGGGCGTTCCGACGAGCAGTGTTTC. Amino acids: CASSLRGGRSDEQCF.

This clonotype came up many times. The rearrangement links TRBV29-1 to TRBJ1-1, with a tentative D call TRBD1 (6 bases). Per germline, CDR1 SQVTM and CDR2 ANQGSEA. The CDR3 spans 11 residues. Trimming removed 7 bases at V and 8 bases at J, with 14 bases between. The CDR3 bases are TGCAGCGCCAAAGCGGGGACAGAAGCTTTCTTT. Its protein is CSAKAGTEAFF.

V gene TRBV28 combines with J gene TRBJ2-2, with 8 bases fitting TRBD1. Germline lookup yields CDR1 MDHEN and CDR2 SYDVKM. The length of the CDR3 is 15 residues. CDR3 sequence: CSIRRDRTLTGELFF. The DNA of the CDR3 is TGTTCCATCCGCCGGGACAGGACCCTCACCGGGGAGCTGTTTTTT.

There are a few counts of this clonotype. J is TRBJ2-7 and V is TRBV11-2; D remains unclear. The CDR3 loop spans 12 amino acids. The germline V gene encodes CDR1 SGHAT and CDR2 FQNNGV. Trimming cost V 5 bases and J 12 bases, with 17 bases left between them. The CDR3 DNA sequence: TGTGCCAGCAGCCCCACAAGGTACGGGCGGTACTTC. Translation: CASSPTRYGRYF.

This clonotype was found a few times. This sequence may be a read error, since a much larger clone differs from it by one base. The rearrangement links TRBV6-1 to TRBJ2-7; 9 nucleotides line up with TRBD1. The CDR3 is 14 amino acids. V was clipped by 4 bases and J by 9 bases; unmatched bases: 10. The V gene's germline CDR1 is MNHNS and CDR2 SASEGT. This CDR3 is CASSGGQGLRGQYF. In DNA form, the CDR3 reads TGTGCCAGCAGTGGGGGACAGGGTCTTAGGGGGCAGTACTTC.

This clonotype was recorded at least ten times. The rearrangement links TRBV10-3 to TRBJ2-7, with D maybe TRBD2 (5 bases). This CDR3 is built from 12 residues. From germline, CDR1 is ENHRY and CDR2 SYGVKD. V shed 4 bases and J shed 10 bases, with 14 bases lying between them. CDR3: CAISAGNEGQYF. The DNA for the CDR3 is TGTGCCATCAGTGCCGGTAACGAGGGTCAGTACTTC.

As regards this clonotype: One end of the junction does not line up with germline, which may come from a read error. The CDR3 DNA reads TGTGCCAGTAGCTCGGGACTAGCTGGGACTTACAATAAGGAGCTGTTTTTT. Residues: CASSSGLAGTYNKELFF. The V call is TRBV11-2, the J call TRBJ2-2, with 9 bases matching TRBD2. The CDR3 has 17 amino acids. Germline V gene data show CDR1 as SGHAT and CDR2 as FQNNGV. The full variable domain, rest sourced from reference TRBV11-2 and TRBJ2-2, is EAGVAQSPRYKIIEKRQSVAFWCNPISGHATLYWYQQILGQGPKLLIQFQNNGVVDDSQLPKDRFSAERLKGVDSTLKIQPAKLEDSAVYLCASSSGLAGTYNKELFFGEGSRLTVL.

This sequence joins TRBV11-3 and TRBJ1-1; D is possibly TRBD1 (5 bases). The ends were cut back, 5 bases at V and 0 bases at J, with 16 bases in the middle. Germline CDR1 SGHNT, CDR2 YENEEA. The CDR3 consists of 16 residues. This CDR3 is CASSHSGTSMNTEAFF. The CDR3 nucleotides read TGTGCCAGCAGCCACAGCGGGACGAGTATGAACACTGAAGCTTTCTTT.

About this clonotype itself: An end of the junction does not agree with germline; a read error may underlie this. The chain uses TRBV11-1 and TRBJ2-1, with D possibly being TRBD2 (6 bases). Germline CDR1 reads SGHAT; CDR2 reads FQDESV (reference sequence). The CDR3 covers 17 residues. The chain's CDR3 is CTSCLGSGPRPYNEQFF. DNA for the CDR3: TGTACCAGCTGCCTTGGTAGCGGACCACGTCCCTACAATGAGCAGTTCTTC.

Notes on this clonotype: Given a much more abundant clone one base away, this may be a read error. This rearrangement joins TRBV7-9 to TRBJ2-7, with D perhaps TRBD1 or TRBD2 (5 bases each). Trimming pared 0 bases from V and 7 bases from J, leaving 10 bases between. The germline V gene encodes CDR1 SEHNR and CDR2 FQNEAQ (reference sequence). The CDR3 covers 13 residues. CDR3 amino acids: CASSLAGPFEQYF. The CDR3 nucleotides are TGTGCCAGCAGCTTAGCGGGACCGTTTGAGCAGTACTTC.

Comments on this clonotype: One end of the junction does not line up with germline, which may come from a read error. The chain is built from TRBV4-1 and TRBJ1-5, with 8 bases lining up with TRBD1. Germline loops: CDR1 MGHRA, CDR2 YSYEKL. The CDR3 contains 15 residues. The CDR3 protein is CASGHVDRAYQPQHF. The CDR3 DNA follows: TGCGCCAGCGGCCATGTGGACAGGGCATATCAGCCTCAGCATTTT.

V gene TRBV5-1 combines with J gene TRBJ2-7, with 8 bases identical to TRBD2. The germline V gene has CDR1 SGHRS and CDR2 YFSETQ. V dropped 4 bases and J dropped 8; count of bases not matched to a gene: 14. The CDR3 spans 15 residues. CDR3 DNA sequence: TGCGCCAGCAGCATCCTCCCAGGGCGCGGGGGGCAGCAGTACTTC. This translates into CASSILPGRGGQQYF.

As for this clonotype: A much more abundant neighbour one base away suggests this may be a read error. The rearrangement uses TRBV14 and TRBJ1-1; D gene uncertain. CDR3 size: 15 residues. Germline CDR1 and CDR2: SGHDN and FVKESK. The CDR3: CASSQLLGVNIEAFF. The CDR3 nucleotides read TGTGCCAGCAGCCAACTTTTGGGCGTGAACATTGAAGCTTTCTTT. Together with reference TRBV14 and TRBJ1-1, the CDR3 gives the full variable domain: EAGVTQFPSHSVIEKGQTVTLRCDPISGHDNLYWYRRVMGKEIKFLLHFVKESKQDESGMPNNRFLAERTGGTYSTLKVQPAELEDSGVYFCASSQLLGVNIEAFFGQGTRLTVV.